The 31 T cell receptor beta chains below all came from one sample that was sequenced in a study of beta chain features in type 1 diabetes. Of the isolated RNA, all was reverse transcribed, and so the sequenced material was expressed TCRB transcripts. Libraries were prepared by immunoSEQ multiplex PCR; TCRdb keeps only in-frame clonotypes and omits some of them. Found here are about 250,000 clones, roughly 13% of them singletons; the top ten hold about 0.027%. Material for sequencing was naive CD4+ T cells from blood. The receptors originated from a woman between 35 and 50 years old in good health.

This clone was counted a few times. V is TRBV5-1 and J is TRBJ2-1; D might be TRBD2 (6 bases). The germline V gene has CDR1 SGHRS and CDR2 YFSETQ. V was cut by 0 bases and J by 3 bases, with 10 bases left in between. The CDR3 has 15 amino acids. The CDR3 DNA reads TGCGCCAGCAGCTTGGGTACTAGCTACTACAATGAGCAGTTCTTC. Translation gives CASSLGTSYYNEQFF.

CDR3 sequence reads: CASSITSVGLAGTDTQYF. As DNA, the CDR3 is TGTGCCAGTAGTATCACCTCCGTTGGACTAGCGGGCACAGATACGCAGTATTTT. This chain uses TRBV19 with TRBJ2-3; 10 bases map to TRBD2. Trimming took 3 bases from V and 1 from J; bases not matched to a gene: 10. CDR1 is LNHDA, CDR2 SQIVND, per germline (reference sequence). The CDR3 totals 18 residues.

The J gene is TRBJ1-5, the V gene TRBV2, with D perhaps matching TRBD1 (5 bases). Germline lookup yields CDR1 SNHLY and CDR2 FYNNEI. V gave up 6 bases and J gave up 3 bases, with 9 bases separating them. CDR3 length: 13 residues. CDR3 nucleotides: TGTGCCAGCAGCGACAGAAACAATCAGCCCCAGCATTTT. The encoded protein is CASSDRNNQPQHF.

The V gene is TRBV11-2, the J gene TRBJ2-7; 11 bases line up with TRBD2. The V segment lost 1 base and the J segment 4 bases; nucleotides outside the gene matches: 3. The CDR3 runs to 15 residues. Germline CDR1 is SGHAT and CDR2 is FQNNGV. The CDR3 region is CASSLGLAGLYEQYF. The CDR3 region has the DNA TGTGCCAGCAGCTTAGGACTAGCGGGACTATACGAGCAGTACTTC.

This clone was detected a few times. The rearrangement links TRBV5-1 to TRBJ1-2, with D perhaps matching TRBD1 (6 bases). The CDR3 runs 14 residues. CDR1 and CDR2 (germline): SGHRS, YFSETQ. V lost 4 bases, J lost 5 bases, and 15 bases lay in between. The CDR3 DNA reads as TGCGCCAGCAGCGCCAGACAGGAGAGGTATGGCTACACCTTC. Translation: CASSARQERYGYTF.

Comments on this clone: The junction differs from germline at one of its ends, possibly a read error. V usage is TRBV7-8 and J usage is TRBJ2-1, with 8 nucleotides matching TRBD1. The germline V gene encodes CDR1 SGHVS and CDR2 FQNEAQ. The CDR3 sequence is 17 residues long. The CDR3 DNA follows: TGTGCCAGCAGACCTGAATGGTGGACAGGGACCTACGATGAGCAGTTCTTC. It specifies CASRPEWWTGTYDEQFF.

J is TRBJ1-2 and V is TRBV5-6, with 7 bases matching TRBD1. V shed 2 bases and J 0 bases; nucleotides not matched to a gene: 13. The CDR3 is 18 amino acids. The germline V gene has CDR1 SGHDT and CDR2 YYEEEE. This chain's CDR3 is CASSFTGQASPANYGYTF. In DNA form, the CDR3 reads TGTGCCAGCAGCTTTACCGGACAGGCCTCCCCTGCTAACTATGGCTACACCTTC.

This clone was seen only a few times. The CDR3 sequence: CASSIIRQADTGELFF. CDR3 sequence (DNA): TGTGCCAGTAGTATAATCCGTCAGGCAGACACCGGGGAGCTGTTTTTT. The chain recombines TRBV19 with TRBJ2-2, with D hard to call. Germline CDR1 and CDR2: LNHDA and SQIVND (reference sequence). The length of the CDR3 is 16 residues. The ends were cut back, 2 bases at V and 3 bases at J, with 13 bases in the middle.

In its sample, this clone was seen a few times. The genes are TRBV4-1 and TRBJ1-2; D is possibly TRBD1 (6 bases). The length of the CDR3 is 15 residues. Germline CDR1 is MGHRA and CDR2 is YSYEKL. V lost 4 bases, J lost 0 bases, and 12 bases lay in between. The CDR3 loop reads CASSPRQGPNYGYTF. For the CDR3, the DNA is TGCGCCAGCAGCCCTCGCCAGGGGCCTAACTATGGCTACACCTTC.

The chain joins TRBV18 to TRBJ1-3, with D possibly matching TRBD1 (5 bases). CDR1 and CDR2 from the germline V gene are KGHSH and LQKENI. V lost 3 bases, J lost 0 bases, and 12 bases lay in between. This CDR3 contains 16 residues. The CDR3 nucleotides read TGTGCCAGCTCACCTCGAACAGGCCTCTCTGGAAACACCATATATTTT. This encodes CASSPRTGLSGNTIYF.

This clone was seen only a few times. This chain links TRBV7-6 with TRBJ2-3, with D tentatively TRBD2 (5 bases). This CDR3 spans 12 amino acids. CDR1 is SGHVS, CDR2 FNYEAQ, per germline. Trimming shortened V by 5 bases and J by 4 bases, and 7 bases separated the two germline ends. CDR3 nucleotides: TGTGCCAGCAGCAGCGGCGCAGATACGCAGTATTTT. Amino acid sequence: CASSSGADTQYF.

This clone turned up a few times. The chain joins TRBV6-5 to TRBJ2-7; D perhaps matches TRBD2 (5 bases). The germline gives CDR1 MNHEY, CDR2 SVGAGI. The V and J ends lost 6 bases and 1 base respectively, with 10 bases between them. The CDR3 has 13 residues. CDR3 in DNA: TGTGCCAGCAGCTGGCGCGGGTCCTACGAGCAGTACTTC. Amino acids: CASSWRGSYEQYF.

J is TRBJ2-1 and V is TRBV18; D is ambiguous. This CDR3 has 16 amino acids. V shed 1 base and J shed 1 base, with 11 bases lying between them. Germline V gene sequence: CDR1 KGHSH, CDR2 LQKENI. CDR3 bases: TGTGCCAGCTCACCACGCCCGTCCACTTCCTACAATGAGCAGTTCTTC. Encoded protein: CASSPRPSTSYNEQFF.

This clone was counted only a few times. Other DNA variants within this sample encode the same CDR3. The genes are TRBV5-1 and TRBJ2-5; 8 nucleotides align to TRBD1. Trimming cost V 4 bases and J 1 base; bases outside gene matches: 3. This CDR3 comprises 14 residues. Germline CDR1 reads SGHRS; CDR2 reads YFSETQ. The CDR3, as DNA: TGCGCCAGCAGCCTGGGACAGGCCCAAGAGACCCAGTACTTC. Translating gives CASSLGQAQETQYF.

The chain employs TRBV2 and TRBJ1-2; no definite D call. The CDR3 loop spans 14 amino acids. Germline V gene lookup returns CDR1 SNHLY and CDR2 FYNNEI. V was pared by 1 base and J by 5 bases, with 11 bases between. This CDR3 reads CASSEGIQAYGYTF. The DNA of the CDR3 is TGTGCCAGCAGTGAAGGGATCCAGGCGTATGGCTACACCTTC. Supplemented by reference TRBV2 and TRBJ1-2, the full variable domain reads EPEVTQTPSHQVTQMGQEVILRCVPISNHLYFYWYRQILGQKVEFLVSFYNNEISEKSEIFDDQFSVERPDGSNFTLKIRSTKLEDSAMYFCASSEGIQAYGYTFGSGTRLTVV.

The table lists this clone with a few counts. The rearrangement joins TRBV7-6 to TRBJ2-1, with 8 bases aligning to TRBD1. V was clipped by 0 bases and J by 12 bases; unmatched bases: 13. This CDR3 is 16 amino acids long. Germline V lookup: CDR1 SGHVS, CDR2 FNYEAQ. CDR3 amino acids: CASSLAAGQAGRGQFF. The CDR3 DNA reads TGTGCCAGCAGCTTAGCGGCGGGACAGGCGGGGAGAGGGCAGTTCTTC.

This clone was counted a few times. V and J are TRBV18 and TRBJ1-2; D may be TRBD1 (5 bases). The CDR3 contains 13 residues. Trimming pared 3 bases from V and 5 bases from J, leaving 10 bases between. Germline assignment: CDR1 KGHSH and CDR2 LQKENI. The CDR3, as DNA: TGTGCCAGCTCACCGGACAACATATATGGCTACACCTTC. Amino acids: CASSPDNIYGYTF.

The chain links TRBV27 to TRBJ1-5, with D unclear. Trimming took 3 bases from V and 4 from J, leaving 7 bases between them. Germline V gene sequence: CDR1 MNHEY, CDR2 SMNVEV (reference sequence). The CDR3 sequence is 13 residues long. CDR3 DNA sequence: TGTGCCAGCAGTTTTGCGGGGAATCAGCCCCAGCATTTT. Translated: CASSFAGNQPQHF.

The table lists this clone with a few counts. The gene calls are TRBV4-1 and TRBJ1-6, with D possibly being TRBD1 (5 bases). Trimming stripped 4 bases from V and 14 bases from J, with 21 bases between. The CDR3 has 15 amino acids. The V gene's germline CDR1 is MGHRA and CDR2 YSYEKL. The CDR3: CASSLTGAASPALHF. The CDR3 bases are TGCGCCAGCAGCCTAACTGGGGCCGCAAGTCCAGCCCTCCACTTT.

This chain connects TRBV7-8 to TRBJ1-2, with TRBD1 as a possible D gene (5 bases). CDR3 length: 15 residues. Germline CDR1 SGHVS, CDR2 FQNEAQ. Trimming cost V 0 bases and J 1 base, with 9 bases left between them. The CDR3 DNA reads as TGTGCCAGCAGCTTAGCGGGGCGGCTTAACTATGGCTACACCTTC. Its translation: CASSLAGRLNYGYTF.

The chain links TRBV5-4 to TRBJ1-5; 9 positions match TRBD1. J lost 4 bases, V lost 4 bases, and 3 bases had no gene match. The CDR3 is 14 amino acids. Germline V gene sequence: CDR1 SGHNT, CDR2 YYREEE (reference sequence). Here the CDR3 reads CASSQDRGNQPQHF. The CDR3, as DNA: TGTGCCAGCAGCCAGGACAGGGGAAATCAGCCCCAGCATTTT.

The chain is built from TRBV6-1 and TRBJ1-2; 8 positions match TRBD1. The V gene's germline CDR1 is MNHNS and CDR2 SASEGT. Unmatched junction bases numbered 15, after V lost 2 bases and J lost 7 bases. CDR3 size: 17 residues. CDR3 loop: CASSEQGRGRNLGGYTF. For the CDR3, the DNA is TGTGCCAGCAGTGAACAAGGCAGGGGGCGGAATTTAGGTGGCTACACCTTC.

This sequence joins TRBV5-4 and TRBJ2-5; 7 bases match TRBD2. From germline, CDR1 is SGHNT and CDR2 YYREEE (reference sequence). This CDR3 contains 17 residues. With V trimmed by 3 bases and J by 4 bases, 15 bases remained unmatched. CDR3 in DNA: TGTGCCAGCAGCTCCCCCAGGGAGGGTGGGATCGGAGAGACCCAGTACTTC. Its protein is CASSSPREGGIGETQYF.

This rearrangement joins TRBV7-6 to TRBJ2-1, with D perhaps matching TRBD2 (5 bases). The germline V gene encodes CDR1 SGHVS and CDR2 FNYEAQ. The CDR3 extends over 16 amino acids. The V end lost 2 bases, the J end lost 7 bases, and 18 bases lay between the germline ends. The CDR3 protein is CASSLYNRDQRNEQFF. In DNA, the CDR3 is TGTGCCAGCAGCTTATACAACCGGGATCAGCGTAATGAGCAGTTCTTC.

The chain recombines TRBV5-5 with TRBJ2-5, with 13 bases lining up with TRBD2. This CDR3 contains 17 residues. Germline loops: CDR1 SGHKS, CDR2 YYEKEE (reference sequence). V dropped 4 bases and J dropped 5; count of bases not matched to a gene: 11. CDR3 protein: CASSLRTSGGPGETQYF. CDR3 DNA: TGTGCCAGCAGCCTTCGGACTAGCGGGGGCCCGGGGGAGACCCAGTACTTC. Complete variable domain (other parts from reference TRBV5-5 and TRBJ2-5): DAGVTQSPTHLIKTRGQQVTLRCSPISGHKSVSWYQQVLGQGPQFIFQYYEKEERGRGNFPDRFSARQFPNYSSELNVNALLLGDSALYLCASSLRTSGGPGETQYFGPGTRLLVL.

The chain recombines TRBV7-7 with TRBJ2-5; D perhaps matches TRBD2 (6 bases). Trimming removed 5 bases from V and 0 bases from J, with 13 bases in between. The CDR3 is made up of 15 amino acids. Per germline, CDR1 SSHAT and CDR2 FNYEAQ (reference sequence). The CDR3 DNA is TGTGCCAGCAGCCGAACCCGGGGGTACCAAGAGACCCAGTACTTC. It is translated as CASSRTRGYQETQYF.

In its sample, this clone was seen a few times. The V call is TRBV9, the J call TRBJ1-1; D is unclear. The CDR3 has 15 residues. Looked up from germline, CDR1 is SGDLS and CDR2 is YYNGEE. Trimming took off 0 bases at V and 0 bases at J, with 9 bases between the two ends. CDR3 sequence reads: CASSVAVVMNTEAFF. The CDR3 DNA reads as TGTGCCAGCAGCGTAGCGGTCGTGATGAACACTGAAGCTTTCTTT.

This clone was picked up a small number of times. CDR3: CASSPGTSGLRVSEQYF. The CDR3 bases are TGTGCCAGCAGCCCCGGGACTAGCGGTCTCAGAGTGAGCGAGCAGTACTTC. This chain connects TRBV5-4 to TRBJ2-7; 11 bases fit TRBD2. The ends lost 4 bases at V and 6 bases at J; junction bases unmatched: 15. Germline CDR1 is SGHNT and CDR2 is YYREEE (reference sequence). The CDR3 totals 17 residues.

A remark on this clone: A read error may produce the germline difference seen at one junction end. This chain links TRBV2 with TRBJ1-1; no clear D gene. The CDR3 extends over 11 amino acids. Germline lookup yields CDR1 SNHLY and CDR2 FYNNEI. DNA of the CDR3: TGTGCCAGCAGTGATATCCGGGAAAGGTCATTT. Its translation: CASSDIRERSF.

V is TRBV7-2 and J is TRBJ1-1, with 8 bases that match TRBD1. CDR1 and CDR2 from the germline V gene are SGHTA and FQGNSA. The junction had 2 bases not matched to a gene; V was cut back by 5 bases and J by 0 bases. The length of the CDR3 is 14 residues. The CDR3 DNA is TGTGCCAGCAGCCCGGACAGGGTGAACACTGAAGCTTTCTTT. It yields the protein CASSPDRVNTEAFF.

This chain connects TRBV7-9 to TRBJ1-2, with TRBD1 identical over 7 bases. J gave up 4 bases and V 3 bases, and 8 bases lay outside the gene matches. Germline CDR1 reads SEHNR; CDR2 reads FQNEAQ (reference sequence). The CDR3 consists of 15 residues. CDR3 sequence reads: CASSLFSDRIYGYTF. The CDR3 region has the DNA TGTGCCAGCAGCTTGTTTTCGGACAGGATCTATGGCTACACCTTC.